What follows are 19 T cell receptor beta chains derived from one specimen sequenced in a study of metastatic and nonmetastatic thyroid tumors. Prior to thyroid surgery, none of the patients had received any treatment. TCRdb ran MiXCR on the PCR reads. The data hold 12,000 or so clones, with 27% observed a single time. The specimen was adjacent normal tissue. The receptors come from a male donor with papillary thyroid cancer or a benign thyroid nodule (not recorded which). Some clones in this sample may be carry-over from other donors' samples.

This clone was observed many times. The CDR3 end shows no conserved phenylalanine or tryptophan, and so a read error is likely. Because the CDR3's place on the DNA is in doubt, the DNA is left out and the CDR3 is given as listed by TCRdb. The chain has TRBV7-3 and TRBJ2-5. CDR1 is SGHTA, CDR2 FQGTGA, per germline. The CDR3 spans 8 amino acids, including both terminal residues. The CDR3: CASSLNSA.

The V and J genes are TRBV27 and TRBJ1-6, with 7 bases aligning to TRBD1. CDR1 and CDR2 (germline): MNHEY, SMNVEV (reference sequence). The CDR3 has 14 amino acids. V shed 6 bases, J shed 5 bases, and the junction held 4 bases outside the gene matches. The CDR3 DNA reads as TGTGCCAGCAGGATGGGACAGAATAATTCACCCCTCCACTTT. Translation: CASRMGQNNSPLHF.

The chain has TRBV7-2 and TRBJ1-1, with D tentatively TRBD1 (6 bases). The CDR3 is 14 residues long. Germline V lookup: CDR1 SGHTA, CDR2 FQGNSA. Trimming left V 5 bases short and J 0 bases short, with 10 bases between. The CDR3 bases are TGTGCCAGCAGCCCCGACAGGTTGAACACTGAAGCTTTCTTT. It is translated as CASSPDRLNTEAFF.

Only a few counts were recorded for this clone. The chain carries TRBV6-1 and TRBJ2-1; 13 nucleotides line up with TRBD2. CDR1 is MNHNS and CDR2 is SASEGT in the germline V gene. The CDR3 consists of 17 residues. V lost 4 bases to trimming and J lost 3 bases; unmatched junction nucleotides: 6. The CDR3 protein is CASSVTSGGVGYNEQFF. The CDR3 nucleotides read TGTGCCAGCAGTGTAACTAGCGGGGGGGTGGGCTACAATGAGCAGTTCTTC.

By frequency in the sample, this clone is medium-sized (0.01 to 0.1%). The rearrangement uses TRBV11-1 and TRBJ2-5, with D possibly matching TRBD1 (5 bases). The CDR3 contains 15 residues. The germline V gene encodes CDR1 SGHAT and CDR2 FQDESV (reference sequence). Trimming cost V 5 bases and J 2 bases, with 15 bases left between them. The CDR3 protein is CASSTYRQPQETQYF. CDR3 DNA sequence: TGTGCCAGCAGCACCTACAGACAGCCTCAAGAGACCCAGTACTTC. Using reference TRBV11-1 and TRBJ2-5 for the parts outside the CDR3, the full variable domain is EAEVAQSPRYKITEKSQAVAFWCDPISGHATLYWYRQILGQGPELLVQFQDESVVDDSQLPKDRFSAERLKGVDSTLKIQPAELGDSAMYLCASSTYRQPQETQYFGPGTRLLVL.

By share of the sample, this clone is medium-sized. V is TRBV5-4 and J is TRBJ1-1; TRBD1 agrees at 7 bases. The CDR3 sequence is 15 residues long. Trimming at V came to 4 bases and at J to 10 bases, leaving 16 bases not matched to a gene. The germline CDR1 and CDR2 sequences are SGHNT and YYREEE (reference sequence). CDR3 region: CASSTSLTGRNGAFF. The DNA for the CDR3 is TGTGCCAGCAGCACATCCTTGACAGGGAGGAACGGAGCTTTCTTT.

This clone was seen more than once but under ten times. J is TRBJ1-3 and V is TRBV4-1, with 8 bases that match TRBD1. V lost 5 bases and J lost 3; bases outside the gene matches: 6. Germline CDR1 is MGHRA and CDR2 is YSYEKL. This CDR3 comprises 15 residues. Here the CDR3 DNA reads TGCGCCAGCAGCGCAACAGGGGGAGGTGGAAACACCATATATTTT. This translates into CASSATGGGGNTIYF.

This sequence joins TRBV7-9 and TRBJ1-2; D remains ambiguous. The CDR3 spans 13 residues. The V and J ends lost 1 base and 2 bases respectively, with 5 bases between them. Germline values: CDR1 SEHNR, CDR2 FQNEAQ (reference sequence). This chain's CDR3 is CASSLDTNYGYTF. CDR3 sequence (DNA): TGTGCCAGCAGCTTAGACACGAACTATGGCTACACCTTC.

This clone has more than one count but fewer than ten. The chain is built from TRBV4-1 and TRBJ2-7; perhaps D is TRBD1 or TRBD2 (6 bases each). Trimming removed 3 bases at V and 0 bases at J, with 12 bases between. This CDR3 is 15 amino acids long. CDR1 and CDR2 from the germline V gene are MGHRA and YSYEKL. CDR3: CASSQQTGASYEQYF. CDR3 bases: TGCGCCAGCAGCCAGCAGACGGGGGCCTCCTACGAGCAGTACTTC.

At least ten counts were recorded for this clone. The chain uses TRBV9 and TRBJ1-2; D unclear. The germline V gene encodes CDR1 SGDLS and CDR2 YYNGEE. The CDR3 extends over 15 amino acids. The germline V and J ends were trimmed by 0 bases and 5 bases, with 14 bases remaining between them. CDR3 loop: CASSVGVRGEYGYTF. The DNA of the CDR3 is TGTGCCAGCAGCGTAGGGGTCCGGGGAGAATATGGCTACACCTTC.

This clone is medium-sized (0.01 to 0.1%) within its sample. This chain connects TRBV20-1 to TRBJ1-3; 8 nucleotides line up with TRBD1. The CDR3 totals 16 residues. With V trimmed by 1 base and J by 4 bases, 9 bases remained unmatched. In germline, CDR1 is DFQATT, CDR2 SNEGSKA (reference sequence). CDR3 coding DNA: TGCAGTGCTAGAGGCTCGACAGGGGCGGAAGGAAACACCATATATTTT. Translating gives CSARGSTGAEGNTIYF.

By sample fraction, this clone is medium-sized. The chain joins TRBV12-3 or TRBV12-4 to TRBJ1-5; no firm D call. The length of the CDR3 is 15 residues. The ends were cut back, 6 bases at V and 6 bases at J, with 18 bases in the middle. The CDR3 protein is CASSTGESISQPQHF. Here the CDR3 DNA reads TGTGCCAGCAGCACTGGGGAAAGTATCAGTCAGCCCCAGCATTTT.

This clone was observed once. The chain recombines TRBV5-4 with TRBJ2-3; 9 positions agree with TRBD2. The CDR3 consists of 15 residues. Per the germline V gene, CDR1 is SGHNT and CDR2 is YYREEE (reference sequence). Trimming removed 4 bases from V and 5 bases from J; junction bases left unmatched: 8. The CDR3 here is CASSPPGLALDTQYF. Here the CDR3 DNA reads TGTGCCAGCAGCCCCCCGGGACTAGCATTAGATACGCAGTATTTT.

This clone is termed large. The identical CDR3 is also encoded by other nucleotide sequences in the sample. The chain links TRBV7-6 to TRBJ2-7; 10 bases line up with TRBD2. Germline-derived CDR1 and CDR2 are SGHVS and FNYEAQ. The V gene end was trimmed by 5 bases and the J gene end by 3 bases; junction bases not matched to a gene: 7. The CDR3 is made up of 15 amino acids. CDR3 DNA: TGTGCCAGCAGCCTAAGCGGGGGGGGCCTCTACGAGCAGTACTTC. Translating it yields CASSLSGGGLYEQYF.

This clone was seen a few times. The chain recombines TRBV27 with TRBJ2-1; D perhaps matches TRBD2 (5 bases). The germline V and J ends were trimmed by 2 bases and 8 bases, with 13 bases remaining between them. The CDR3 runs 14 residues. The germline V gene encodes CDR1 MNHEY and CDR2 SMNVEV (reference sequence). The CDR3 region has the DNA TGTGCCAGCAGTTTAAGGGTTCGAGCGGATGAGCAGTTCTTC. Encoded protein: CASSLRVRADEQFF.

The rearrangement links TRBV2 to TRBJ1-5; possible D gene TRBD1, 6 bases. V dropped 5 bases and J dropped 5 bases, with 13 bases sitting between them. This CDR3 has 14 residues. Looked up from germline, CDR1 is SNHLY and CDR2 is FYNNEI. The CDR3 sequence: CASSPGGGDQPQHF. The CDR3 DNA reads as TGTGCCAGCAGTCCCGGAGGGGGGGATCAGCCCCAGCATTTT.

This clone showed up just a few times. V is TRBV12-3 or TRBV12-4 and J is TRBJ2-2; 10 bases are shared with TRBD2. V was clipped by 5 bases and J by 9 bases; unmatched bases: 9. This CDR3 comprises 15 residues. In DNA, the CDR3 is TGTGCCAGCAGTGGCCCAGCGGGAGGGCCAAGGGAGCTGTTTTTT. This translates into CASSGPAGGPRELFF.

This clone showed up just a few times. The CDR3 here is CASSQQGAEGGYTF. Written as DNA, the CDR3 is TGTGCCAGCAGTCAACAGGGGGCGGAGGGGGGCTACACCTTC. The genes are TRBV27 and TRBJ1-2, with 9 bases matching TRBD1. Germline-derived CDR1 and CDR2 are MNHEY and SMNVEV (reference sequence). The CDR3 runs 14 residues. Trimming cost V 5 bases and J 8 bases; bases outside gene matches: 9.

This clone was picked up a small number of times. This chain links TRBV6-2 or TRBV6-3 with TRBJ1-1; weak D call: TRBD1 (6 bases). Germline CDR1 reads MNHEY; CDR2 reads SVGEGT. This CDR3 spans 14 amino acids. Trimming removed 0 bases at V and 3 bases at J, with 8 bases between. Written as DNA, the CDR3 is TGTGCCAGCAGTTACTCGAGGGGGGACACTGAAGCTTTCTTT. The encoded protein is CASSYSRGDTEAFF.